Presented here are 23 T cell receptor beta chains from one specimen sequenced in a study of T cells in Graves' hyperthyroidism and ophthalmopathy (dated by TCRdb to between 2018 and 2021). Library construction relied on multiplex PCR. TCRdb lists the instrument as Illumina HiSeq 2000. Amplification of TCR beta CDR3 regions was carried out from RNA transcripts. For the first round of RT-PCR on the TCR CDR3, the HTBI primer set was used together with the Qiagen OneStep RT-PCR kit. In-frame beta chains were kept once TCRdb had trimmed the public reads at Q25 with fastp and called clones with MiXCR. Here each entry gathers all rows of one CDR3 protein and keeps the most common genes and DNA. The sample records 300,000 to 400,000 distinct CDR3 sequences, 14% of which are singletons. 9.5% to 12% of the sample goes to the ten largest clones. Input material: blood. These TCRs come from a woman in her fifties or sixties with Graves' hyperthyroidism.

The table lists this clonotype with a few counts. The rearrangement links TRBV25-1 to TRBJ2-7; 7 positions match TRBD1. V lost 1 base and J lost 2; bases outside the gene matches: 2. CDR3 size: 14 residues. Germline CDR1 and CDR2: MGHDK and SYGVNS. In nucleotides, the CDR3 is TGTGCCAGCAGTGAATGGGGGACAGCCTACGAGCAGTACTTC. It translates to CASSEWGTAYEQYF.

The sample holds a few counts of this clonotype. V is TRBV20-1 and J is TRBJ1-4; 9 nucleotides line up with TRBD1. Germline CDR1 and CDR2: DFQATT and SNEGSKA (reference sequence). J was trimmed by 5 bases and V by 1 base; bases with no gene match: 2. The CDR3 runs 14 residues. CDR3 protein: CSARGTGENEKLFF. The CDR3 DNA is TGCAGTGCTAGAGGGACAGGGGAAAATGAAAAACTGTTTTTT.

This clonotype was found many times. V gene TRBV30 combines with J gene TRBJ1-1; 8 positions match TRBD1. Germline V lookup: CDR1 GTSNPN, CDR2 SVGIG (reference sequence). CDR3 length: 12 amino acids. Germline trimming cut 5 bases from V and 5 bases from J; bases unmatched to any gene: 4. Here the CDR3 DNA reads TGTGCCTGGGACAGGGGAAAGACTGAAGCTTTCTTT. It translates to CAWDRGKTEAFF. Using reference TRBV30 and TRBJ1-1 for the parts outside the CDR3, the full variable domain is SQTIHQWPATLVQPVGSPLSLECTVEGTSNPNLYWYRQAAGRGLQLLFYSVGIGQISSEVPQNLSASRPQDRQFILSSKKLLLSDSGFYLCAWDRGKTEAFFGQGTRLTVV.

This clonotype was recorded many times. The chain joins TRBV20-1 to TRBJ2-3; D gene ambiguous. Looked up from germline, CDR1 is DFQATT and CDR2 is SNEGSKA (reference sequence). There are 11 residues in the CDR3. V was shortened by 0 bases and J by 7 bases, with 5 bases between the two germline ends. The CDR3 sequence: CSARDLNTQYF. Here the CDR3 DNA reads TGCAGTGCTAGAGATCTAAATACGCAGTATTTT.

This clonotype has at least ten counts. CDR3 sequence reads: CASSETGTSFEADTQYF. CDR3 DNA: TGTGCCAGCAGCGAAACCGGGACTAGCTTCGAAGCAGATACGCAGTATTTT. This chain links TRBV2 with TRBJ2-3; 9 bases map to TRBD2. Germline V gene sequence: CDR1 SNHLY, CDR2 FYNNEI. The V segment lost 6 bases and the J segment 4 bases; nucleotides outside the gene matches: 14. The CDR3 is 17 residues long.

This clonotype was counted many times. This rearrangement joins TRBV11-3 to TRBJ2-5, with 7 bases that match TRBD1. Germline V gene sequence: CDR1 SGHNT, CDR2 YENEEA. This CDR3 spans 13 amino acids. The ends lost 2 bases at V and 5 bases at J; junction bases unmatched: 2. CDR3 sequence reads: CASSLLQGETQYF. CDR3 DNA sequence: TGTGCCAGCAGCTTACTACAGGGGGAGACCCAGTACTTC.

In its sample, this clonotype was seen many times. The chain has TRBV11-2 and TRBJ1-5; 7 bases match TRBD1. Looked up from germline, CDR1 is SGHAT and CDR2 is FQNNGV. The CDR3 runs to 19 residues. Trimming took 5 bases from V and 0 from J; bases not matched to a gene: 16. Here the CDR3 reads CASSGARDSEKHSNQPQHF. As DNA, the CDR3 is TGTGCCAGCAGCGGAGCGCGGGACAGCGAGAAACATAGCAATCAGCCCCAGCATTTT.

This clonotype was seen ten or more times. This chain joins TRBV27 and TRBJ2-7; TRBD1 might be the D (6 bases). V was pared by 5 bases and J by 1 base, with 9 bases between. The length of the CDR3 is 13 residues. The germline V gene encodes CDR1 MNHEY and CDR2 SMNVEV (reference sequence). The CDR3: CASSVQGSYEQYF. The CDR3 coding sequence is TGTGCCAGCAGTGTACAGGGATCCTACGAGCAGTACTTC.

Many counts were recorded for this clonotype. The chain has TRBV12-3 or TRBV12-4 and TRBJ1-4; D is ambiguous. There are 13 residues in the CDR3. Trimming removed 3 bases at V and 13 bases at J, with 15 bases between. CDR3 residues: CASSLDDVRSLFF. In DNA form, the CDR3 reads TGTGCCAGCAGTTTGGATGACGTGAGGTCACTGTTTTTT.

This rearrangement joins TRBV2 to TRBJ2-1; 7 nucleotides agree with TRBD2. CDR3 length: 13 residues. V shed 4 bases and J 9 bases; nucleotides not matched to a gene: 6. Germline CDR1 reads SNHLY; CDR2 reads FYNNEI. The CDR3 DNA follows: TGTGCCAGCAGTGTGTTAGGGAGGGGTGAGCAGTTCTTC. It translates to CASSVLGRGEQFF.

This clonotype was counted at least ten times. The V gene is TRBV6-1, the J gene TRBJ1-2; TRBD1 agrees at 10 bases. Germline V gene lookup returns CDR1 MNHNS and CDR2 SASEGT. V shed 6 bases, J shed 8 bases, and the junction held 15 bases outside the gene matches. CDR3 length equals 16 residues. The CDR3 region has the DNA TGTGCCAGCAGAGGGGACAGGGGCGTTCTCGGTCGAGGCTACACCTTC. The encoded protein is CASRGDRGVLGRGYTF.

This chain links TRBV6-1 with TRBJ2-7, with 11 bases identical to TRBD2. Looked up from germline, CDR1 is MNHNS and CDR2 is SASEGT. The CDR3 contains 14 residues. Trimming removed 7 bases from V and 3 bases from J; junction bases left unmatched: 5. CDR3 sequence reads: CASIGTSGLYEQYF. DNA for the CDR3: TGTGCCAGCATCGGGACTAGCGGACTCTACGAGCAGTACTTC.

The chain combines TRBV2 with TRBJ2-4, with 7 bases lining up with TRBD2. This CDR3 region has 19 residues. Germline V CDR1 and CDR2: SNHLY, FYNNEI. The trim removed 3 bases at V and 1 base at J, leaving 15 bases unmatched. DNA of the CDR3: TGTGCCAGCAGTGAGCGGACTAGGAGCCGGACCCGGGCCAAAAACATTCAGTACTTC. This sequence encodes CASSERTRSRTRAKNIQYF.

This clonotype was seen at least ten times. The chain carries TRBV12-3 or TRBV12-4 and TRBJ1-1, with 7 bases matching TRBD1. V shed 4 bases, J shed 12 bases, and the junction held 17 bases outside the gene matches. This CDR3 spans 15 amino acids. This chain's CDR3 is CASSSGTGAEFCSFF. The DNA of the CDR3 is TGTGCCAGCAGTTCGGGTACAGGGGCCGAGTTTTGCTCTTTCTTT.

There are a few counts of this clonotype. The chain couples TRBV14 to TRBJ1-3, with D maybe TRBD1 (5 bases). The CDR3 has 15 amino acids. Looked up from germline, CDR1 is SGHDN and CDR2 is FVKESK. Trimming left V 4 bases short and J 8 bases short, with 18 bases between. The CDR3 nucleotides read TGTGCCAGCAGCCGAGGAGGGACGGATCGCCACACCATATATTTT. It encodes CASSRGGTDRHTIYF.

This clonotype showed up many times. The rearrangement joins TRBV5-1 to TRBJ2-1, with D perhaps being TRBD1 or TRBD2 (5 bases each). The CDR3 totals 16 residues. The germline V gene has CDR1 SGHRS and CDR2 YFSETQ. The V and J ends lost 0 bases and 2 bases respectively, with 12 bases between them. CDR3 DNA: TGCGCCAGCAGCTTGGTTGGGGGTCTCCCCTACAATGAGCAGTTCTTC. This sequence encodes CASSLVGGLPYNEQFF. The full variable domain, its missing parts supplied by reference TRBV5-1 and TRBJ2-1, is KAGVTQTPRYLIKTRGQQVTLSCSPISGHRSVSWYQQTPGQGLQFLFEYFSETQRNKGNFPGRFSGRQFSNSRSEMNVSTLELGDSALYLCASSLVGGLPYNEQFFGPGTRLTVL.

About this clonotype itself: Being one base from a much bigger clone, this may be a read error. This chain connects TRBV3-1 to TRBJ1-4; D gene uncertain. Trimming removed 4 bases from V and 8 bases from J, with 14 bases in between. CDR1 and CDR2 from the germline V gene are LGHDT and YNNKEL (reference sequence). The CDR3 runs 14 residues. CDR3 residues: CASSRRAQREKLFF. The DNA for the CDR3 is TGTGCCAGCAGCCGCCGGGCCCAGAGGGAAAAACTGTTTTTT.

This clonotype occurred many times. The chain carries TRBV18 and TRBJ1-1, with D hard to call. Germline assignment: CDR1 KGHSH and CDR2 LQKENI. The CDR3 extends over 13 amino acids. V was cut by 6 bases and J by 3 bases, with 11 bases left in between. The CDR3 DNA sequence: TGTGCCAGCTCCGGGGTTGGGGACACTGAAGCTTTCTTT. It yields the protein CASSGVGDTEAFF.

Comments on this clonotype: A much larger clone lies one base from this, so it may be a read error. This rearrangement joins TRBV13 to TRBJ2-5; D may be TRBD2 (6 bases). The CDR3 is 16 residues long. Germline CDR1 and CDR2: PRHDT and FYEKMQ (reference sequence). The CDR3 reads CVSSLGLPVGQETQYF. CDR3 nucleotides: TGTGTCAGCAGCTTGGGACTCCCCGTTGGCCAAGAGACCCAGTACTTC.

As to this clonotype: A much larger clone sits a single nucleotide away, making a read error possible. The chain has TRBV18 and TRBJ2-5; the match to TRBD1 covers 9 bases. Germline lookup yields CDR1 KGHSH and CDR2 LQKENI. The CDR3 contains 15 residues. CDR3 protein: CASSPSGQGQENQYF. The CDR3, as DNA: TGTGCCAGCTCACCCTCAGGACAGGGGCAAGAGAACCAGTACTTC.

Note on this clonotype: Because the CDR3 is missing its conserved closing phenylalanine or tryptophan, this is likely a read error. J is TRBJ1-1 and V is TRBV28; D gene uncertain. Trimming took 6 bases from V and 4 from J, leaving 21 bases between them. The CDR3 runs 16 residues. CDR1 is MDHEN and CDR2 is SYDVKM in the germline V gene. The DNA for the CDR3 is TGTGCCAGCAGCCCTTATCTGGTCCCATCTGGCACTGAAGCTTTCCTT. Its translation is CASSPYLVPSGTEAFL.

This clonotype was recorded many times. The chain carries TRBV5-1 and TRBJ2-6; D uncertain. Germline CDR1 and CDR2: SGHRS and YFSETQ. Trimming stripped 0 bases from V and 0 bases from J, with 4 bases between. The CDR3 is 15 amino acids. CDR3 DNA sequence: TGCGCCAGCAGCTTGGTAGTCTCTGGGGCCAACGTCCTGACTTTC. This encodes CASSLVVSGANVLTF.

This clonotype was counted ten times or more. CDR3 sequence: CASGLLTGFNEQFF. The CDR3 bases are TGTGCTAGTGGTTTGCTTACGGGGTTCAATGAGCAGTTCTTC. This chain connects TRBV12-5 to TRBJ2-1, with a tentative D call TRBD2 (5 bases). V dropped 2 bases and J dropped 6 bases, with 11 bases sitting between them. CDR1 is LGHNT and CDR2 is FRNRAP in the germline V gene. This CDR3 spans 14 amino acids.